Here is one T cell receptor beta chain with its context. Original methodology: Estimated nucleated cell counts came from reference gene primer amplification. Data came from immunoSEQ multiplex PCR; TCRdb stores just in-frame clones and leaves some out. The V and J calls and clone size were taken over from that table, and D and trimming were inferred from the DNA. The sample records about 96,000 clones, around 80% being singletons. The CDR3 consists of 15 residues. CDR1 SGHTA and CDR2 FQGNSA come from the germline V gene. Between the trimmed V and J ends, which lost 4 bases and 0 bases, there was a span of 13 bases. The data were taken from a study of blood T cell repertoires in COVID-19. Study overall: The study drew acute and convalescent COVID-19 samples from the United States, Italy and Spain. From T cells, B-cell-depleted T cells, or PBMCs came the material, which was cDNA or gDNA.

The material sequenced was peripheral blood. V usage is TRBV7-2 and J usage is TRBJ2-7; TRBD1 might be the D (5 bases). The receptor's source is a man in his fifties who had recovered from COVID-19. The CDR3 DNA sequence: TGTGCCAGCAGCTACCGGACAAGGAGCTCCTACGAGCAGTACTTC. It yields the protein CASSYRTRSSYEQYF.